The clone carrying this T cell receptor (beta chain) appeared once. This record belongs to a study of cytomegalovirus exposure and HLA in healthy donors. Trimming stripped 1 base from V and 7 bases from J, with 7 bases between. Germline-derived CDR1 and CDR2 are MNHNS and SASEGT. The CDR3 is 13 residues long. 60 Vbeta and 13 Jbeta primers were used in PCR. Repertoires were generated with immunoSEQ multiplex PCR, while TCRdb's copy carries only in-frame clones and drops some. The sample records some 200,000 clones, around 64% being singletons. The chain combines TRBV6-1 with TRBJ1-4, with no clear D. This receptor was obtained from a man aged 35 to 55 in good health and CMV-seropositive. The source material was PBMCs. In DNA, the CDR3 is TGTGCCAGCAGTGAAGAGTGGCCTGAAAAACTGTTTTTT. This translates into CASSEEWPEKLFF.